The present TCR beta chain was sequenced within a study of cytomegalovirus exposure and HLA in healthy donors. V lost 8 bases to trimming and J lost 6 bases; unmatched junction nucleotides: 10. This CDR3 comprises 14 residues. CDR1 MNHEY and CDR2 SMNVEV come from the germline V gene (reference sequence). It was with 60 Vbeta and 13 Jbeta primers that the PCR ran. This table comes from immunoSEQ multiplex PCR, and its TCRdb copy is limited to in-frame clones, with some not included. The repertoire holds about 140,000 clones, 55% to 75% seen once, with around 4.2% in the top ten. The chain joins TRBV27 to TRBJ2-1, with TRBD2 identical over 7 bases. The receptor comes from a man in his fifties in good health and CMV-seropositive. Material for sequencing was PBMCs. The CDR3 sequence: CASLRLGLGNEQFF. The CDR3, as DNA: TGTGCCAGCTTGCGTCTTGGACTAGGCAATGAGCAGTTCTTC.